The subject of this entry is one TCR beta chain. Its antigen remains unknown. TCRdb re-called the RT-PCR reads with MiXCR, one entry per CDR3 protein. The sample has approximately 250,000 distinct CDR3 sequences, more than 10% seen once; the top ten hold roughly 7.7%. This entry is derived from a study of response to subunit inactivated influenza vaccine. Findings and caveats of the study: Authors proposed each seasonal influenza vaccination draws in few new T cells.

V was pared by 0 bases and J by 0 bases, with 12 bases between. Germline V gene data show CDR1 as SGHTA and CDR2 as FQGNSA. The CDR3 spans 16 residues. The material was non-naive T cells sorted from PBMCs, obtained about 14 days before vaccination. This receptor was obtained from a man aged 50 or older who received an inactivated influenza vaccine. The rearrangement links TRBV7-2 to TRBJ2-7; perhaps TRBD1 as D (6 bases). CDR3 sequence: CASSLAQGSRSYEQYF. Written as DNA, the CDR3 is TGTGCCAGCAGCTTAGCGCAGGGGTCCCGCTCCTACGAGCAGTACTTC. Variable domain in full (rest from reference TRBV7-2 and TRBJ2-7): GAGVSQSPSNKVTEKGKDVELRCDPISGHTALYWYRQSLGQGLEFLIYFQGNSAPDKSGLPSDRFSAERTGGSVSTLTIQRTQQEDSAVYLCASSLAQGSRSYEQYFGPGTRLTVT.